The TCR beta chain under discussion was sequenced for a study of cytomegalovirus exposure and HLA in healthy donors. 60 Vbeta and 13 Jbeta primers were used in PCR. Profiling relied on immunoSEQ multiplex PCR, and the TCRdb table lists in-frame clones only, not all of them. The sample has around 180,000 clones, roughly four fifths seen once; the top ten hold approximately 1.8%. Trimming left V 7 bases short and J 7 bases short, with 14 bases between. Germline CDR1 SQVTM, CDR2 ANQGSEA. The CDR3 spans 12 residues. V gene TRBV29-1 combines with J gene TRBJ1-3, with a tentative D call TRBD1 (6 bases). Input material: PBMCs. This clonotype originated in a man between 18 and 35 years old in good health and CMV-seronegative. The CDR3 here is CSAQGKKNTIYF. The CDR3 DNA sequence: TGCAGCGCGCAGGGGAAAAAGAACACCATATATTTT.